The present T cell receptor (beta chain) was sequenced within a study of shared clonotypes between healthy human individuals. Notes on the study in general: It was only blood that was sampled, and tissue repertoires likely differ. Generation of non-shared clonotypes was less probable than generation of clonotypes shared by all four donors.

Germline assignment: CDR1 SGHNT and CDR2 YYREEE (reference sequence). V lost 4 bases and J lost 5, with 14 bases in between. The CDR3 contains 14 residues. In the case of this clone: The antigen is undetermined.

Produced via immunoSEQ multiplex PCR; TCRdb's table is partial and in-frame only. The profile shows 2 million to 3 million clones, 93% of them singletons. The sample comprised naive CD4+ T cells from PBMCs. The subset denotes: CD45RA+ positively selected. The TCR comes from a man aged 18 to 30 in good health. Some clones in this sample may be carry-over from other donors' samples. The J gene is TRBJ2-3, the V gene TRBV5-4; the D gene is possibly TRBD2 (5 bases). The CDR3 protein is CASSRRTSVDTQYF. In DNA, the CDR3 is TGTGCCAGCAGCCGGAGGACTTCGGTAGATACGCAGTATTTT.